The 31 T cell receptor beta chains in this list originate from one sample, sequenced in a study of Ad26.COV2.S vaccination and SARS-CoV-2 variants. Sequencing was performed with immunoSEQ multiplex PCR; in TCRdb, only in-frame clones are kept and a portion is missing. This table holds about 350,000 clones, roughly 81% found once. Stated treatment: roughly 18 received Ad26.COV2.S at low or high dose, single or two shots; 5 received placebo; per-sample allocation not given. After the first vaccine or placebo injection, samples were drawn on day 63. Specimen: peripheral blood, collected in a trial of Ad26.COV2.S vaccine versus placebo. Receptors originate from a person between 18 and 65 years old who received the Ad26.COV2.S COVID-19 vaccine or a placebo.

The chain couples TRBV3-1 (or the pseudogene TRBV3-2) to TRBJ2-6; a possible D gene is TRBD1 (6 bases). Trimming removed 2 bases from V and 0 bases from J, with 14 bases in between. This CDR3 has 18 amino acids. Germline-derived CDR1 and CDR2 are LGHDT and YNNKEL (reference sequence). In DNA, the CDR3 is TGTGCCAGCAGCCAACCACAGGGTCGCTCCTCTGGGGCCAACGTCCTGACTTTC. Residues: CASSQPQGRSSGANVLTF.

The chain couples TRBV7-2 to TRBJ2-1; 8 nucleotides align to TRBD1. V dropped 5 bases and J dropped 0; count of bases not matched to a gene: 6. This CDR3 comprises 16 residues. In germline, CDR1 is SGHTA, CDR2 FQGNSA. CDR3 sequence: CASSLRTGNSYNEQFF. CDR3 nucleotide sequence: TGTGCCAGCAGCCTGAGGACAGGGAACTCCTACAATGAGCAGTTCTTC.

The chain has TRBV7-9 and TRBJ2-2; tentative D call: TRBD1 (6 bases). From germline, CDR1 is SEHNR and CDR2 FQNEAQ (reference sequence). This CDR3 spans 17 amino acids. V was trimmed by 2 bases and J by 3 bases, leaving 16 bases between them. The chain's CDR3 is CASSLPQAKGDTGELFF. DNA for the CDR3: TGTGCCAGCAGCTTACCGCAAGCCAAGGGGGACACCGGGGAGCTGTTTTTT. The complete variable domain, with remaining parts taken from reference TRBV7-9 and TRBJ2-2, reads DTGVSQNPRHKITKRGQNVTFRCDPISEHNRLYWYRQTLGQGPEFLTYFQNEAQLEKSRLLSDRFSAERPKGSFSTLEIQRTEQGDSAMYLCASSLPQAKGDTGELFFGEGSRLTVL.

The V and J genes are TRBV3-1 (or the pseudogene TRBV3-2) and TRBJ2-4; D uncertain. This CDR3 comprises 16 residues. V lost 1 base to trimming and J lost 0 bases, with 10 bases between them. Germline loops: CDR1 LGHDT, CDR2 YNNKEL (reference sequence). The CDR3 sequence: CASSQVNLLAKNIQYF. In DNA form, the CDR3 reads TGTGCCAGCAGCCAAGTAAACTTACTAGCCAAAAACATTCAGTACTTC.

The chain carries TRBV28 and TRBJ2-3, with a possible D match to TRBD2 (7 bases). Germline CDR1 reads MDHEN; CDR2 reads SYDVKM. The CDR3 is 15 residues long. V lost 5 bases, J lost 6 bases, and 18 bases lay in between. The CDR3, as DNA: TGTGCCAGCAGTGGGGGGCCTAGCGGCGTGGATACGCAGTATTTT. The encoded protein is CASSGGPSGVDTQYF.

This sequence joins TRBV9 and TRBJ2-7, with D maybe TRBD2 (7 bases). The CDR3 has 15 amino acids. V dropped 3 bases and J dropped 2 bases, with 15 bases sitting between them. Germline V CDR1 and CDR2: SGDLS, YYNGEE. In DNA, the CDR3 is TGTGCCAGCAGCGCTGGGGAGGGGGATCCCTACGAGCAGTACTTC. As protein: CASSAGEGDPYEQYF.

This clone was seen a single time. The gene calls are TRBV7-2 and TRBJ2-1; tentative D call: TRBD2 (5 bases). This CDR3 contains 13 residues. The V gene's germline CDR1 is SGHTA and CDR2 FQGNSA. The V end was cut by 5 bases, the J end by 5 bases, with 10 bases between. The CDR3 region is CASSQSGNNEQFF. The DNA for the CDR3 is TGTGCCAGCAGCCAAAGCGGTAACAATGAGCAGTTCTTC.

CDR3 nucleotides: TGTGCCAGCAGCATACGACAGCCCCAGCATTTT. Translation: CASSIRQPQHF. The chain has TRBV6-5 and TRBJ1-5, with no clear D. This CDR3 region has 11 residues. V lost 6 bases, J lost 7 bases, and 7 bases lay in between. The germline CDR1 and CDR2 sequences are MNHEY and SVGAGI.

CDR3 nucleotide sequence: TGTGCCACCAGCAGGGACAGAGGAACATCACCCCTCCACTTT. Translating it yields CATSRDRGTSPLHF. The chain couples TRBV15 to TRBJ1-6; TRBD1 might be the D (6 bases). The CDR3 contains 14 residues. V gave up 3 bases and J gave up 10 bases, with 13 bases separating them. CDR1 is LNHNV and CDR2 is YYDKDF in the germline V gene (reference sequence).

The chain carries TRBV25-1 and TRBJ1-1; no firm D call. Germline assignment: CDR1 MGHDK and CDR2 SYGVNS. V lost 5 bases and J 1 base, leaving 11 bases between the germline ends. CDR3 length equals 14 residues. CDR3 sequence reads: CASSKREPNTEAFF. CDR3 coding DNA: TGTGCCAGCAGTAAAAGAGAACCGAACACTGAAGCTTTCTTT. Full variable domain (remainder filled in from reference TRBV25-1 and TRBJ1-1): EADIYQTPRYLVIGTGKKITLECSQTMGHDKMYWYQQDPGMELHLIHYSYGVNSTEKGDLSSESTVSRIRTEHFPLTLESARPSHTSQYLCASSKREPNTEAFFGQGTRLTVV.

This chain joins TRBV6-2 or TRBV6-3 and TRBJ2-1, with 9 bases that match TRBD2. CDR1 and CDR2 (germline): MNHEY, SVGEGT. The CDR3 length is 18 residues. Trimming cost V 6 bases and J 0 bases; bases outside gene matches: 12. The CDR3 DNA reads as TGTGCCAGCAGCCCGAGTAGAGCGGGGGGCGGCTCCTACAATGAGCAGTTCTTC. The encoded protein is CASSPSRAGGGSYNEQFF.

This clone was seen only a few times. V usage is TRBV6-2 or TRBV6-3 and J usage is TRBJ1-1; possibly TRBD1 for D (5 bases). Germline V CDR1 and CDR2: MNHEY, SVGEGT. The CDR3 extends over 13 amino acids. Trimming stripped 3 bases from V and 5 bases from J, with 10 bases between. CDR3 amino acids: CASSYEGRTEAFF. The DNA of the CDR3 is TGTGCCAGCAGTTATGAGGGGAGGACTGAAGCTTTCTTT.

The chain carries TRBV5-1 and TRBJ1-1; D is unclear. This CDR3 is 14 amino acids long. Germline V gene data show CDR1 as SGHRS and CDR2 as YFSETQ. Trimming cost V 0 bases and J 4 bases, with 10 bases left between them. The CDR3 DNA is TGCGCCAGCAGCTTGGTCGGGATCGGCACTGAAGCTTTCTTT. Protein sequence: CASSLVGIGTEAFF.

The gene calls are TRBV18 and TRBJ2-7; TRBD1 agrees at 10 bases. Germline CDR1 KGHSH, CDR2 LQKENI. J was trimmed by 2 bases and V by 6 bases; bases with no gene match: 7. The CDR3 extends over 15 amino acids. CDR3 DNA: TGTGCCAGCTCCGCAGGGACAGGGGAGCCCTACGAGCAGTACTTC. It codes for CASSAGTGEPYEQYF.

The V and J genes are TRBV4-1 and TRBJ2-2; TRBD1 aligns across 12 bases. Unmatched junction bases numbered 11, after V lost 5 bases and J lost 7 bases. Germline V gene sequence: CDR1 MGHRA, CDR2 YSYEKL. This CDR3 is built from 17 residues. CDR3 nucleotides: TGCGCCAGCAGCGCCGGCCGGGACAGGGGGCGCGGCGGGGAGCTGTTTTTT. Residues: CASSAGRDRGRGGELFF.

This chain links TRBV18 with TRBJ2-7; 8 bases map to TRBD2. J lost 1 base, V lost 7 bases, and 9 bases had no gene match. This CDR3 spans 15 amino acids. CDR1 is KGHSH, CDR2 LQKENI, per germline. CDR3 sequence (DNA): TGTGCCAGCTTAGGCGGCGGGGGGTCTTCCTACGAGCAGTACTTC. It yields the protein CASLGGGGSSYEQYF.

The sample holds one count of this clone. The chain couples TRBV5-4 to TRBJ2-3; possibly TRBD2 for D (6 bases). CDR1 and CDR2 from the germline V gene are SGHNT and YYREEE (reference sequence). This CDR3 contains 16 residues. V was pared by 4 bases and J by 1 base, with 16 bases between. CDR3 loop: CASSAGTRGGTDTQYF. The CDR3 nucleotides read TGTGCCAGCAGCGCAGGGACTCGCGGGGGCACAGATACGCAGTATTTT.

This chain links TRBV10-1 with TRBJ2-7, with D perhaps matching TRBD1 (5 bases). V was trimmed by 4 bases and J by 3 bases, leaving 10 bases between them. This CDR3 has 13 residues. The germline V gene has CDR1 WNHNN and CDR2 SYGVQD (reference sequence). The CDR3 here is CASSVRVNYEQYF. CDR3 sequence (DNA): TGCGCCAGCAGTGTCAGGGTTAACTACGAGCAGTACTTC.

The J gene is TRBJ2-2, the V gene TRBV14, with D possibly being TRBD2 (5 bases). The CDR3 contains 16 residues. Germline CDR1 SGHDN, CDR2 FVKESK. Deletions cut 1 base from V and 3 bases from J, with 12 bases between. The CDR3, as DNA: TGTGCCAGCAGCCAAGTCGGGGTGCGCGACACCGGGGAGCTGTTTTTT. This codes for CASSQVGVRDTGELFF.

This chain links TRBV11-2 with TRBJ2-2, with D tentatively TRBD2 (5 bases). Trimming removed 3 bases from V and 3 bases from J, with 8 bases in between. Germline CDR1 reads SGHAT; CDR2 reads FQNNGV. This CDR3 is built from 14 residues. This CDR3 is CASSLEADTGELFF. For the CDR3, the DNA is TGTGCCAGCAGCTTGGAGGCAGACACCGGGGAGCTGTTTTTT.

This clone was counted between two and nine times. This rearrangement joins TRBV19 to TRBJ1-4, with 8 bases that match TRBD1. Germline V lookup: CDR1 LNHDA, CDR2 SQIVND (reference sequence). This CDR3 has 13 amino acids. V gave up 6 bases and J gave up 12 bases; unmatched junction bases: 9. The CDR3 DNA follows: TGTGCCAGTAGGAACAGGGGGGAGTTGGAACTGTTTTTT. Its translation is CASRNRGELELFF. Filled out from reference TRBV19 and TRBJ1-4, the complete variable domain reads DGGITQSPKYLFRKEGQNVTLSCEQNLNHDAMYWYRQDPGQGLRLIYYSQIVNDFQKGDIAEGYSVSREKKESFPLTVTSAQKNPTAFYLCASRNRGELELFFGSGTQLSVL.

The V and J genes are TRBV14 and TRBJ2-7; the D gene is possibly TRBD1 (6 bases). Deletions cut 0 bases from V and 6 bases from J, with 12 bases between. Germline CDR1 and CDR2: SGHDN and FVKESK. The CDR3 covers 14 residues. CDR3 DNA: TGTGCCAGCAGCCAAGACCTAGGGGGTTTCGAGCAGTACTTC. Protein sequence: CASSQDLGGFEQYF.

The chain has TRBV5-4 and TRBJ2-1; D ambiguous. The V end lost 4 bases, the J end lost 6 bases, and 8 bases lay between the germline ends. Germline V gives CDR1 SGHNT, CDR2 YYREEE (reference sequence). The CDR3 runs to 12 residues. The DNA for the CDR3 is TGTGCCAGCAGCCACGGTTTCAATGAGCAGTTCTTC. Translation gives CASSHGFNEQFF.

The DNA for the CDR3 is TGTGCCAGCAGCCACCACTCCTACGAGCAGTACTTC. It translates to CASSHHSYEQYF. The chain employs TRBV3-1 (or the pseudogene TRBV3-2) and TRBJ2-7; D remains ambiguous. V dropped 3 bases and J dropped 0 bases, with 3 bases sitting between them. This CDR3 region has 12 residues. In germline, CDR1 is LGHDT, CDR2 YNNKEL (reference sequence).

The V and J genes are TRBV4-3 and TRBJ1-1, with TRBD1 as a possible D gene (5 bases). Trimming left V 3 bases short and J 2 bases short, with 7 bases between. This CDR3 has 13 residues. The germline V gene encodes CDR1 LGHNA and CDR2 YSLEER. The CDR3 loop is CASSHRVNTEAFF. The CDR3 DNA reads as TGCGCCAGCAGCCACAGGGTCAACACTGAAGCTTTCTTT.

This sequence joins TRBV7-9 and TRBJ1-1; D uncertain. Germline CDR1 reads SEHNR; CDR2 reads FQNEAQ (reference sequence). The CDR3 loop spans 12 amino acids. V was pared by 5 bases and J by 8 bases, with 12 bases between. In DNA, the CDR3 is TGTGCCAGCAGCCCGAACGGACCGGAAGCTTTCTTT. It codes for CASSPNGPEAFF.

The V call is TRBV2, the J call TRBJ2-5, with D tentatively TRBD2 (6 bases). The CDR3 totals 12 residues. Trimming shortened V by 6 bases and J by 10 bases, and 15 bases separated the two germline ends. CDR1 is SNHLY and CDR2 is FYNNEI in the germline V gene. CDR3 sequence reads: CASSVRLGDQYF. As DNA, the CDR3 is TGTGCCAGCAGCGTGAGACTAGGCGACCAGTACTTC. The full variable domain, in which reference TRBV2 and TRBJ2-5 provide the parts outside the CDR3, is EPEVTQTPSHQVTQMGQEVILRCVPISNHLYFYWYRQILGQKVEFLVSFYNNEISEKSEIFDDQFSVERPDGSNFTLKIRSTKLEDSAMYFCASSVRLGDQYFGPGTRLLVL.

This chain uses TRBV21-1 with TRBJ2-1; the table's D call TRBD2 went unverified against the DNA. TRBV21-1 is recorded as a pseudogene. The CDR3 runs 16 residues. CDR3 nucleotide sequence: TGTGCCAGCAGCAAACTCTCGCGGGAGGCGGAGGGTGAGCAGTTCTTC. Translated, it gives CASSKLSREAEGEQFF.

This clone was seen a handful of times. The chain joins TRBV27 to TRBJ2-7; 10 bases match TRBD1. Trimming removed 7 bases from V and 5 bases from J; junction bases left unmatched: 5. The CDR3 covers 13 residues. Germline values: CDR1 MNHEY, CDR2 SMNVEV (reference sequence). CDR3 sequence reads: CASTDRGLDEQYF. The CDR3 DNA reads TGTGCCAGCACCGACAGGGGGCTCGACGAGCAGTACTTC.

This clone was counted only a few times. V and J are TRBV7-9 and TRBJ1-1; D is unclear. The ends were cut back, 1 base at V and 8 bases at J, with 8 bases in the middle. Germline V CDR1 and CDR2: SEHNR, FQNEAQ (reference sequence). The CDR3 is made up of 12 amino acids. As DNA, the CDR3 is TGTGCCAGCAGCTTAGATTCGATAGAAGCTTTCTTT. It yields the protein CASSLDSIEAFF.

The chain is built from TRBV19 and TRBJ1-3; 7 bases line up with TRBD1. The CDR3 consists of 14 residues. Germline values: CDR1 LNHDA, CDR2 SQIVND (reference sequence). After removal of 5 bases from V and 3 bases from J, the junction contained 4 bases not matched to a gene. CDR3 DNA: TGTGCCAGTAGTGACGGGACAGTTGGAAACACCATATATTTT. Translation: CASSDGTVGNTIYF.